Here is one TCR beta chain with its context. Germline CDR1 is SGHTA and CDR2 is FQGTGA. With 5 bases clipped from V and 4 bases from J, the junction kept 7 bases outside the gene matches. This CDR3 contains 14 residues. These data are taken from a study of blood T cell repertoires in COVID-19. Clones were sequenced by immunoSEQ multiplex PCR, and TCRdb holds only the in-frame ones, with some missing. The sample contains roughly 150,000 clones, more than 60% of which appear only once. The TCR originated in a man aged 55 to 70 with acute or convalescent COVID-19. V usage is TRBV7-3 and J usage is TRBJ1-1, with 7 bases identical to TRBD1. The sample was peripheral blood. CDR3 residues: CASSLRQGTTEAFF. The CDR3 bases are TGTGCCAGCAGCCTAAGACAGGGAACCACTGAAGCTTTCTTT. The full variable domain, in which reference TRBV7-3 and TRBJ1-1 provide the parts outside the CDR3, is GAGVSQTPSNKVTEKGKYVELRCDPISGHTALYWYRQSLGQGPEFLIYFQGTGAADDSGLPNDRFFAVRPEGSVSTLKIQRTERGDSAVYLCASSLRQGTTEAFFGQGTRLTVV.